This T cell receptor (beta chain) is drawn from a study of cytomegalovirus exposure and HLA in healthy donors. Study in general: Prior work identified some 120 million unique TCR beta sequences in about 179 million T cells.

CDR1 is MGHRA and CDR2 is YSYEKL in the germline V gene. The CDR3 contains 18 residues. Germline trimming cut 0 bases from V and 3 bases from J; bases unmatched to any gene: 9. Primers for the PCR totalled 60 Vbeta and 13 Jbeta. Libraries were prepared by immunoSEQ multiplex PCR; TCRdb keeps only in-frame clonotypes and omits some of them. This sample has around 210,000 clones, with approximately 81% found just once. Sequenced: PBMCs. The sequence came from a girl aged 2 to 9 in good health and CMV-seronegative. V gene TRBV4-1 combines with J gene TRBJ2-7; 12 nucleotides agree with TRBD2. The chain's CDR3 is CASSQEASGRAVYYEQYF. DNA for the CDR3: TGCGCCAGCAGCCAAGAAGCTAGCGGGAGGGCCGTTTACTACGAGCAGTACTTC.